The 30 T cell receptor beta chains listed next were all sequenced from one sample in a study of blood T cell repertoires in COVID-19. The repertoire was sequenced with immunoSEQ multiplex PCR; TCRdb's copy has only in-frame clones and lacks some. The data show under 40,000 clones, with 87% seen just once and around 24% held by the top ten. Material: peripheral blood. All receptors derive from a man aged 45-65 years with active or convalescent COVID-19.

The chain uses TRBV19 and TRBJ1-4; D gene unclear. V was trimmed by 3 bases and J by 7 bases, leaving 12 bases between them. This CDR3 has 14 amino acids. Germline V lookup: CDR1 LNHDA, CDR2 SQIVND (reference sequence). The CDR3 sequence is CASSITRSGEKLFF. CDR3 nucleotides: TGTGCCAGTAGTATTACCCGGTCCGGTGAAAAACTGTTTTTT.

This sequence joins TRBV28 and TRBJ2-7, with D tentatively TRBD2 (5 bases). Germline V gene sequence: CDR1 MDHEN, CDR2 SYDVKM. The CDR3 is 14 residues long. The germline V and J ends were trimmed by 2 bases and 3 bases, with 11 bases remaining between them. CDR3 amino acids: CASSLRRGNYEQYF. The DNA of the CDR3 is TGTGCCAGCAGTTTACGTCGGGGAAACTACGAGCAGTACTTC.

The chain has TRBV15 and TRBJ1-2; 7 bases are a match to TRBD1. CDR1 is LNHNV and CDR2 is YYDKDF in the germline V gene (reference sequence). This CDR3 region has 14 residues. J was trimmed by 4 bases and V by 8 bases; bases with no gene match: 10. The CDR3, as DNA: TGTGCCACCCGGCGTCCGGGACAGAGCTATGGCTACACCTTC. Translating gives CATRRPGQSYGYTF.

The CDR3 DNA sequence: TGTGCCAGCAGTTACACGGCAGGGCCTCTGGATGGCTACACCTTC. This translates into CASSYTAGPLDGYTF. The rearrangement links TRBV6-2 or TRBV6-3 to TRBJ1-2; possible D gene TRBD1, 5 bases. This CDR3 is built from 15 residues. Trimming took 2 bases from V and 6 from J, leaving 16 bases between them. The germline V gene has CDR1 MNHEY and CDR2 SVGEGT.

This chain connects TRBV24-1 to TRBJ2-7; tentatively, D is TRBD1 (7 bases). CDR1 is KGHDR, CDR2 SFDVKD, per germline. The CDR3 runs 16 residues. Trimming took off 0 bases at V and 3 bases at J, with 14 bases between the two ends. For the CDR3, the DNA is TGTGCCACCAGTGATTTGGTCCCCAGGGGGGTCTACGAGCAGTACGTC. Amino acid sequence: CATSDLVPRGVYEQYV.

The chain uses TRBV5-4 and TRBJ2-3; no reliable D call. In germline, CDR1 is SGHNT, CDR2 YYREEE (reference sequence). The V gene lost 0 bases and the J gene lost 4 bases, with 3 bases spanning the gap. The CDR3 is 12 residues long. The CDR3 bases are TGTGCCAGCAGCTTGGCCGCAGATACGCAGTATTTT. The encoded protein is CASSLAADTQYF.

The V gene is TRBV18, the J gene TRBJ2-5; 8 bases line up with TRBD2. CDR1 and CDR2 (germline): KGHSH, LQKENI. The CDR3 has 14 amino acids. V lost 6 bases to trimming and J lost 4 bases; unmatched junction nucleotides: 7. CDR3 DNA sequence: TGTGCCAGCTCTGAAGCGGGAGATTTAGAGACCCAGTACTTC. Amino acid sequence: CASSEAGDLETQYF.

V gene TRBV14 combines with J gene TRBJ2-4; D may be TRBD1 (5 bases). The CDR3 covers 14 residues. Germline V gene data show CDR1 as SGHDN and CDR2 as FVKESK. V was trimmed by 4 bases and J by 11 bases, leaving 18 bases between them. The CDR3 sequence is CASSRQTIKPVQYF. In nucleotides, the CDR3 is TGTGCCAGCAGCCGACAGACGATTAAACCCGTTCAGTACTTC.

V is TRBV30 and J is TRBJ1-5; 7 bases are shared with TRBD1. Germline assignment: CDR1 GTSNPN and CDR2 SVGIG (reference sequence). The CDR3 is 13 residues long. The V and J ends lost 5 bases and 7 bases, in that order; junction bases with no gene match: 8. The CDR3 region is CAWGTGVGQPQHF. CDR3 nucleotide sequence: TGTGCCTGGGGCACAGGGGTTGGCCAGCCCCAGCATTTT.

The CDR3 DNA reads as TGTGCCAGCAGTTTATGGGCGGGGGTTCACTCTGGGGCCAACGTCCTGACTTTC. Amino acids: CASSLWAGVHSGANVLTF. This rearrangement joins TRBV27 to TRBJ2-6, with 7 positions matching TRBD2. The CDR3 contains 18 residues. Per germline, CDR1 MNHEY and CDR2 SMNVEV (reference sequence). The junction had 6 bases not matched to a gene; V was cut back by 1 base and J by 0 bases.

V is TRBV29-1 and J is TRBJ2-3; tentative D call: TRBD1 (6 bases). The V end lost 7 bases, the J end lost 2 bases, and 13 bases lay between the germline ends. The CDR3 is 13 amino acids. From germline, CDR1 is SQVTM and CDR2 ANQGSEA. CDR3 coding DNA: TGCAGCGCGGACAGAGAAAACACAGATACGCAGTATTTT. Residues: CSADRENTDTQYF.

The rearrangement uses TRBV27 and TRBJ1-5; D perhaps matches TRBD1 (5 bases). V gave up 9 bases and J gave up 0 bases, with 15 bases separating them. Per germline, CDR1 MNHEY and CDR2 SMNVEV (reference sequence). The CDR3 runs 15 residues. CDR3 in DNA: TGTGCCAGGCGGGACCGATGCTATAGCAATCAGCCCCAGCATTTT. This translates into CARRDRCYSNQPQHF.

This chain uses TRBV5-1 with TRBJ1-3, with D uncertain. This CDR3 has 14 amino acids. Trimming pared 4 bases from V and 0 bases from J, leaving 8 bases between. CDR1 SGHRS and CDR2 YFSETQ come from the germline V gene. The CDR3 sequence: CASSLDLSGNTIYF. The CDR3 nucleotides read TGCGCCAGCAGCCTAGACCTCTCTGGAAACACCATATATTTT.

The gene calls are TRBV29-1 and TRBJ2-3, with TRBD2 matching 9 bases. The germline V gene encodes CDR1 SQVTM and CDR2 ANQGSEA. The CDR3 is made up of 17 amino acids. Trimming took 6 bases from V and 1 from J; bases not matched to a gene: 14. The chain's CDR3 is CSVGGGAGGPRTDTQYF. The CDR3 coding sequence is TGCAGCGTGGGGGGGGGCGCGGGAGGGCCCCGCACAGATACGCAGTATTTT.

In this sample, this clone turned up once. The V and J genes are TRBV21-1 and TRBJ2-2; the DNA was not compared with TRBD1, the D call given in the table. TRBV21-1 counts as a pseudogene. The CDR3 consists of 14 residues. CDR3 amino acids: CASSKTPFTGELFF. CDR3 bases: TGTGCCAGCAGCAAGACACCATTCACCGGGGAGCTGTTTTTT.

The chain carries TRBV28 and TRBJ1-3; no definite D call. V dropped 1 base and J dropped 9 bases, with 10 bases sitting between them. Germline loops: CDR1 MDHEN, CDR2 SYDVKM. This CDR3 spans 13 amino acids. The CDR3 loop is CASSLSVRGTIYF. The CDR3 DNA sequence: TGTGCCAGCAGTTTATCGGTTCGGGGCACCATATATTTT.

The V and J genes are TRBV5-4 and TRBJ1-4, with 7 bases identical to TRBD1. The CDR3 spans 15 residues. The ends lost 1 base at V and 4 bases at J; junction bases unmatched: 4. Per the germline V gene, CDR1 is SGHNT and CDR2 is YYREEE (reference sequence). The CDR3 DNA follows: TGTGCCAGCAGCTTGACAGGGGTCCATAATGAAAAACTGTTTTTT. This encodes CASSLTGVHNEKLFF.

This sequence joins TRBV5-1 and TRBJ2-1, with 7 bases aligning to TRBD1. The CDR3 spans 15 residues. Germline CDR1 and CDR2: SGHRS and YFSETQ. J was trimmed by 6 bases and V by 1 base; bases with no gene match: 7. The CDR3 sequence is CASSLIVTGSNEQFF. CDR3 sequence (DNA): TGCGCCAGCAGCTTGATTGTGACAGGGTCCAATGAGCAGTTCTTC.

The chain couples TRBV2 to TRBJ1-5; weak D call: TRBD1 (5 bases). V lost 0 bases, J lost 4 bases, and 10 bases lay in between. The CDR3 loop spans 15 amino acids. Per germline, CDR1 SNHLY and CDR2 FYNNEI. The CDR3 region is CASSEALRQNQPQHF. The CDR3 DNA follows: TGTGCCAGCAGTGAAGCGCTTCGACAGAATCAGCCCCAGCATTTT.

The rearrangement joins TRBV27 to TRBJ2-2, with 11 bases aligning to TRBD2. The V gene's germline CDR1 is MNHEY and CDR2 SMNVEV (reference sequence). Trimming cost V 6 bases and J 1 base; bases outside gene matches: 4. The CDR3 length is 16 residues. Written as DNA, the CDR3 is TGTGCCAGCAGCCCACTAGCGGGAGTGAACACCGGGGAGCTGTTTTTT. It encodes CASSPLAGVNTGELFF.

The chain uses TRBV11-3 and TRBJ2-7; no clear D gene. CDR1 SGHNT and CDR2 YENEEA come from the germline V gene. V dropped 1 base and J dropped 6 bases, with 10 bases sitting between them. The CDR3 length is 13 residues. The CDR3 is CASSLGAAREQYF. The CDR3 nucleotides read TGTGCCAGCAGCTTAGGAGCCGCGCGCGAGCAGTACTTC. The full variable domain, completed using reference TRBV11-3 and TRBJ2-7, is EAGVVQSPRYKIIEKKQPVAFWCNPISGHNTLYWYLQNLGQGPELLIRYENEEAVDDSQLPKDRFSAERLKGVDSTLKIQPAELGDSAVYLCASSLGAAREQYFGPGTRLTVT.

This clone appeared a single time. This chain uses TRBV5-1 with TRBJ1-1; tentatively, D is TRBD1 (5 bases). The V end was cut by 3 bases, the J end by 3 bases, with 15 bases between. The CDR3 spans 15 residues. CDR1 is SGHRS and CDR2 is YFSETQ in the germline V gene. CDR3 in DNA: TGCGCCAGCAGCTCGGTACCGACAGACTACACTGAAGCTTTCTTT. It codes for CASSSVPTDYTEAFF.

This clone has a handful of counts. The V and J genes are TRBV30 and TRBJ1-1; 9 nucleotides line up with TRBD1. This CDR3 is built from 15 residues. After removal of 3 bases from V and 0 bases from J, the junction contained 5 bases not matched to a gene. Germline values: CDR1 GTSNPN, CDR2 SVGIG (reference sequence). The CDR3 DNA reads TGTGCCTGGAGCGGAACAGGGGGCATGAACACTGAAGCTTTCTTT. Encoded protein: CAWSGTGGMNTEAFF. Based on the CDR3 plus reference TRBV30 and TRBJ1-1, the full variable domain is SQTIHQWPATLVQPVGSPLSLECTVEGTSNPNLYWYRQAAGRGLQLLFYSVGIGQISSEVPQNLSASRPQDRQFILSSKKLLLSDSGFYLCAWSGTGGMNTEAFFGQGTRLTVV.

The rearrangement links TRBV28 to TRBJ2-7; D is unresolved. Per the germline V gene, CDR1 is MDHEN and CDR2 is SYDVKM. The CDR3 is made up of 13 amino acids. V lost 5 bases, J lost 4 bases, and 12 bases lay in between. The CDR3 nucleotides read TGTGCCAGCAGTCCCAACTCTGTTTACGAGCAGTACTTC. Its protein is CASSPNSVYEQYF.

The V and J genes are TRBV9 and TRBJ2-2; 14 bases align to TRBD2. Germline assignment: CDR1 SGDLS and CDR2 YYNGEE. V dropped 0 bases and J dropped 4; count of bases not matched to a gene: 5. The CDR3 spans 18 residues. The CDR3 here is CASSVEGGLAGVTGELFF. The CDR3 region has the DNA TGTGCCAGCAGCGTAGAAGGGGGACTAGCGGGAGTCACCGGGGAGCTGTTTTTT.

V usage is TRBV5-1 and J usage is TRBJ1-1; tentative D call: TRBD1 (6 bases). CDR1 and CDR2 (germline): SGHRS, YFSETQ. The length of the CDR3 is 13 residues. The V and J ends lost 4 bases and 6 bases respectively, with 13 bases between them. CDR3 loop: CASSPGTTAEAFF. The CDR3 bases are TGCGCCAGCAGCCCCGGGACAACGGCTGAAGCTTTCTTT.

The chain links TRBV27 to TRBJ2-3, with a weak D call TRBD2 (5 bases). Germline CDR1 and CDR2: MNHEY and SMNVEV (reference sequence). The V end was cut by 3 bases, the J end by 0 bases, with 10 bases between. This CDR3 comprises 15 residues. CDR3 loop: CASSFRRPSTDTQYF. The CDR3 bases are TGTGCCAGCAGTTTTAGGAGGCCTAGCACAGATACGCAGTATTTT.

The CDR3 loop reads CASSSTPFGGAGGYTF. CDR3 nucleotide sequence: TGTGCCAGCAGTTCGACCCCTTTTGGGGGGGCTGGCGGCTACACCTTC. V gene TRBV28 combines with J gene TRBJ1-2, with a weak D call TRBD1 (6 bases). CDR1 and CDR2 from the germline V gene are MDHEN and SYDVKM. CDR3 length equals 16 residues. V lost 4 bases, J lost 8 bases, and 23 bases lay in between.

The rearrangement links TRBV28 to TRBJ1-1; D might be TRBD1 (6 bases). CDR3 length equals 13 residues. Germline V gene data show CDR1 as MDHEN and CDR2 as SYDVKM. Deletions cut 3 bases from V and 7 bases from J, with 12 bases between. Here the CDR3 DNA reads TGTGCCAGCAGTTTTTCCAGGGGCATTGAAGCTTTCTTT. It specifies CASSFSRGIEAFF.

The gene calls are TRBV21-1 and TRBJ2-7; the table's TRBD2 call for D was not verified on the DNA. TRBV21-1 is a listed pseudogene. The CDR3 runs 16 residues. The CDR3 sequence is CASSKPPGEVPDEQYV. Written as DNA, the CDR3 is TGTGCCAGCAGCAAACCCCCCGGGGAGGTCCCGGACGAGCAGTACGTC.